This is a list of T cell receptor beta chains from one sample in a study of Graves' ophthalmopathy and Graves' hyperthyroidism. Using its own MiXCR run on the multiplex PCR reads, TCRdb lists one record per CDR3 protein. The sample lists over a million distinct CDR3 sequences, about 36% occurring once. The sample taken for sequencing was peripheral blood or thyroid tissue (not recorded which). The receptors were gathered from an adult man with Graves' hyperthyroidism. Each CDR3 is given with its conserved first and last residue. The order of the fields is CDR3 DNA, CDR3 protein, CDR3 length, V gene, D gene, clone size, J gene. D genes are given only for firm matches. Clone size appears in some rows only: once, few, many, or a class for an expanded clone.

CDR3nt: TGTGCCAGCAGTTCCGACGGACAGTCCTTC
CDR3aa: CASSSDGQSF
len: 10
v_gene: TRBV6-6
d_gene: -
abundance: -
j_gene: TRBJ2-7

CDR3nt: TGCAGCTACCTAACAGGGGACACTGAAGCTTTCTTT
CDR3aa: CSYLTGDTEAFF
len: 12
v_gene: TRBV29-1
d_gene: TRBD1
abundance: -
j_gene: TRBJ1-1

CDR3nt: TGTGCCAGCAGGGGACGGACTAGCGGTCTCTACGAGCAGTACTTC
CDR3aa: CASRGRTSGLYEQYF
len: 15
v_gene: TRBV11-3
d_gene: TRBD2
abundance: many
j_gene: TRBJ2-7

CDR3nt: TGTGCCAGCACCCTAGGGGACAGTTCTTCCGGGCCCCAGCATTTT
CDR3aa: CASTLGDSSSGPQHF
len: 15
v_gene: TRBV7-8
d_gene: TRBD1
abundance: few
j_gene: TRBJ1-5

CDR3nt: TGTGCCAGCAGCTTTAAAGGGGGGGTCTATGGCTACACCTTC
CDR3aa: CASSFKGGVYGYTF
len: 14
v_gene: TRBV7-3
d_gene: -
abundance: -
j_gene: TRBJ1-2

CDR3nt: TGTGCCACCAGCAGCTCGGACTGGGGACAAGAGACCCAGTACTTC
CDR3aa: CATSSSDWGQETQYF
len: 15
v_gene: TRBV15
d_gene: -
abundance: -
j_gene: TRBJ2-5

CDR3nt: TGCGCCAGCAGCCAAATATCCGGGACAGGGTCCTCCGAGCAGTACTTC
CDR3aa: CASSQISGTGSSEQYF
len: 16
v_gene: TRBV4-1
d_gene: TRBD1
abundance: -
j_gene: TRBJ2-7

CDR3nt: TGTGCCAGCAGCTATCGACAGGGCCGACACACCGGGGAGCTGTTTTTT
CDR3aa: CASSYRQGRHTGELFF
len: 16
v_gene: TRBV11-2
d_gene: TRBD1
abundance: many
j_gene: TRBJ2-2

CDR3nt: TGTGCCAGCAGCTCCCTGCTGGGGAACACCGGGGAGCCGTTTTTT
CDR3aa: CASSSLLGNTGEPFF
len: 15
v_gene: TRBV10-3
d_gene: -
abundance: -
j_gene: TRBJ2-2

CDR3nt: TGCAGTGCCCGTCCGGGGTCAGCGGGCGAGCAGTACTTC
CDR3aa: CSARPGSAGEQYF
len: 13
v_gene: TRBV20-1
d_gene: -
abundance: many
j_gene: TRBJ2-7

CDR3nt: TGCAGCGGACGGGATCTAGGGTCCCTCCACTTT
CDR3aa: CSGRDLGSLHF
len: 11
v_gene: TRBV29-1
d_gene: -
abundance: -
j_gene: TRBJ1-6

CDR3nt: TGTGCCAGCAGCCATGCAGGGGGCTACACCTTC
CDR3aa: CASSHAGGYTF
len: 11
v_gene: TRBV7-9
d_gene: -
abundance: -
j_gene: TRBJ1-2

CDR3nt: TGTGCCAGCAGTGGGACTAGCGGGTTTGGGGAGACCCAGTACTTC
CDR3aa: CASSGTSGFGETQYF
len: 15
v_gene: TRBV7-8
d_gene: TRBD2
abundance: many
j_gene: TRBJ2-5

CDR3nt: TGTGCCAACAGTTTTCACGGACAAGCTAACTATGGCTACACCTTC
CDR3aa: CANSFHGQANYGYTF
len: 15
v_gene: TRBV6-5
d_gene: -
abundance: -
j_gene: TRBJ1-2

CDR3nt: TGCAGCGTTGACAGGGAAGCTTTCTTT
CDR3aa: CSVDREAFF
len: 9
v_gene: TRBV29-1
d_gene: -
abundance: -
j_gene: TRBJ1-1

CDR3nt: TGTGCCAGCAGCTCATATATCGAGCAGTACTTC
CDR3aa: CASSSYIEQYF
len: 11
v_gene: TRBV11-1
d_gene: -
abundance: few
j_gene: TRBJ2-7

CDR3nt: TGCGCCAGCCAGCCAGTAGGGCAGGGAGAGCAGTACTTC
CDR3aa: CASQPVGQGEQYF
len: 13
v_gene: TRBV5-1
d_gene: -
abundance: many
j_gene: TRBJ2-7

CDR3nt: TGTGCCAGTAGTATAGTGGGGGTGAACACTGAAGCTTTCTTT
CDR3aa: CASSIVGVNTEAFF
len: 14
v_gene: TRBV19
d_gene: -
abundance: many
j_gene: TRBJ1-1

CDR3nt: TGTGCCAGCTTGGACAGGGAGGGCACCGGGGAGCTGTTTTTT
CDR3aa: CASLDREGTGELFF
len: 14
v_gene: TRBV7-8
d_gene: -
abundance: many
j_gene: TRBJ2-2

CDR3nt: TGTGCCATCAGTGAGTCAATCGGGTCCCAGCCCCAGCATTTT
CDR3aa: CAISESIGSQPQHF
len: 14
v_gene: TRBV10-3
d_gene: -
abundance: many
j_gene: TRBJ1-5

CDR3nt: TGTGCCAGCAGTGAACGGAGTGGAGGGGGAGTCGAAGATGGCTACACCTTC
CDR3aa: CASSERSGGGVEDGYTF
len: 17
v_gene: TRBV6-1
d_gene: -
abundance: -
j_gene: TRBJ1-2

CDR3nt: TGTGCCAGCAGGCCGGGACAGTTCACCGGGGAGCTGTTTTTT
CDR3aa: CASRPGQFTGELFF
len: 14
v_gene: TRBV11-2
d_gene: TRBD1
abundance: many
j_gene: TRBJ2-2

CDR3nt: TGTGCCAGCAGCTTGGCCCGTCAGGGGGTCTATGGCTACACCTTC
CDR3aa: CASSLARQGVYGYTF
len: 15
v_gene: TRBV7-9
d_gene: TRBD1
abundance: once
j_gene: TRBJ1-2

CDR3nt: TGTGCCAACAACTTTGTCGACGGCATGAACACTGAAGCTTTCTTT
CDR3aa: CANNFVDGMNTEAFF
len: 15
v_gene: TRBV25-1
d_gene: -
abundance: -
j_gene: TRBJ1-1

CDR3nt: TGTGCCAGCAGAGGTGGCGTACACATTAATCAGCCCCAGCAGTACTTC
CDR3aa: CASRGGVHINQPQQYF
len: 16
v_gene: TRBV2
d_gene: -
abundance: -
j_gene: TRBJ2-7

CDR3nt: TGTGCTAGCAGCTTATTGGGAAAACAAGAGACCCAGTACTTC
CDR3aa: CASSLLGKQETQYF
len: 14
v_gene: TRBV7-2
d_gene: -
abundance: -
j_gene: TRBJ2-5

CDR3nt: TGTGCCATCAGTCGCCCGACAGAAGATGGCTCCTACGAGCAGTACTTC
CDR3aa: CAISRPTEDGSYEQYF
len: 16
v_gene: TRBV10-3
d_gene: -
abundance: -
j_gene: TRBJ2-7

CDR3nt: TGTGCCTGCAGTGGTCAGGCGGGGAACACCTACGAGCAGTACTTC
CDR3aa: CACSGQAGNTYEQYF
len: 15
v_gene: TRBV2
d_gene: -
abundance: few
j_gene: TRBJ2-7

CDR3nt: TGTGCCAGCAGCCGCGCCGGGGCAGGAAGGGAGGACTACACCTTC
CDR3aa: CASSRAGAGREDYTF
len: 15
v_gene: TRBV10-3
d_gene: -
abundance: once
j_gene: TRBJ1-2

CDR3nt: TGTGCCAGCAGCCCGAGGGTACAGCCCCAGCATTTT
CDR3aa: CASSPRVQPQHF
len: 12
v_gene: TRBV6-1
d_gene: -
abundance: few
j_gene: TRBJ1-5

CDR3nt: TGTGCCAGCAGAGAGGGGGGAGGTATACGCTATGGCTACACCTTC
CDR3aa: CASREGGGIRYGYTF
len: 15
v_gene: TRBV7-2
d_gene: -
abundance: many
j_gene: TRBJ1-2

CDR3nt: TGTGCCAGTAAAGGACAGAACTATGGCTACACCTTC
CDR3aa: CASKGQNYGYTF
len: 12
v_gene: TRBV19
d_gene: -
abundance: few
j_gene: TRBJ1-2

CDR3nt: TGTGCCAGCAGCTCCCCATTCCTAGGTCCAGATTACTTC
CDR3aa: CASSSPFLGPDYF
len: 13
v_gene: TRBV7-9
d_gene: -
abundance: few
j_gene: TRBJ2-7

CDR3nt: TGCAGTGCTGCCACCTGGGAGGAGAATCAGCCCCAGCATTTT
CDR3aa: CSAATWEENQPQHF
len: 14
v_gene: TRBV20-1
d_gene: -
abundance: -
j_gene: TRBJ1-5

CDR3nt: TGTGCCAGCAGTTTTAGGCAGGACAACTATGGCTACACCTTC
CDR3aa: CASSFRQDNYGYTF
len: 14
v_gene: TRBV12-3/TRBV12-4
d_gene: -
abundance: -
j_gene: TRBJ1-2

CDR3nt: TGTGCCAGCATTTATGGACTAGCGGGTGGGGCCGGGGAGCTGTTTTTT
CDR3aa: CASIYGLAGGAGELFF
len: 16
v_gene: TRBV2
d_gene: TRBD2
abundance: -
j_gene: TRBJ2-2

CDR3nt: TGTGCCAGCAGCCCGAGGGCCTCTGGGGCCAACGTCCTGACTTTC
CDR3aa: CASSPRASGANVLTF
len: 15
v_gene: TRBV12-3/TRBV12-4
d_gene: -
abundance: many
j_gene: TRBJ2-6

CDR3nt: TGCAGTGCTAGCCTTTTTGACTCCTGGTGGGGCTACACCTTC
CDR3aa: CSASLFDSWWGYTF
len: 14
v_gene: TRBV20-1
d_gene: -
abundance: -
j_gene: TRBJ1-2

CDR3nt: TGTGCCTGGAGGTGGGGGGGGCCGTCCCCGGAGCTGTTTTTT
CDR3aa: CAWRWGGPSPELFF
len: 14
v_gene: TRBV30
d_gene: -
abundance: -
j_gene: TRBJ2-2

CDR3nt: TGTGCCATCAGCCAACCGGAGATAGCCGGGGAGCTGTTTTTT
CDR3aa: CAISQPEIAGELFF
len: 14
v_gene: TRBV10-3
d_gene: -
abundance: many
j_gene: TRBJ2-2

CDR3nt: TGCGCCAGCAGCTTGGGTGGGACGGAGGGAAACACCATATATTTT
CDR3aa: CASSLGGTEGNTIYF
len: 15
v_gene: TRBV5-1
d_gene: -
abundance: few
j_gene: TRBJ1-3

CDR3nt: TGCGCCAGCAGCTACGTCGGCTCCGGCGAAAAACTGTTTTTT
CDR3aa: CASSYVGSGEKLFF
len: 14
v_gene: TRBV5-1
d_gene: -
abundance: -
j_gene: TRBJ1-4

CDR3nt: TGCAGCGTAGGACTAGCGGGGGGGCACACCGGGGAGCTGTTTTTT
CDR3aa: CSVGLAGGHTGELFF
len: 15
v_gene: TRBV29-1
d_gene: TRBD2
abundance: -
j_gene: TRBJ2-2

CDR3nt: TGTGCCAGTAGTACCACTGTAAAAGATCAGCCCCAGCATTTT
CDR3aa: CASSTTVKDQPQHF
len: 14
v_gene: TRBV19
d_gene: -
abundance: few
j_gene: TRBJ1-5

CDR3nt: TGTGCCAGCAGCCTGATGGACAGCCCCTACGAGCAGTACTTC
CDR3aa: CASSLMDSPYEQYF
len: 14
v_gene: TRBV5-6
d_gene: -
abundance: -
j_gene: TRBJ2-7

CDR3nt: TGTGCCACCAGTGATCCCGGGGGGGCGGAGACCCAGTACTTC
CDR3aa: CATSDPGGAETQYF
len: 14
v_gene: TRBV24-1
d_gene: TRBD2
abundance: -
j_gene: TRBJ2-5

CDR3nt: TGTGCCAGCAGCCCTCAGGAGACTAGGGGCGAGCAGTACTTC
CDR3aa: CASSPQETRGEQYF
len: 14
v_gene: TRBV7-6
d_gene: -
abundance: many
j_gene: TRBJ2-7

CDR3nt: TGTGCCAGCAGCCTTACCGGAGCTTTCTTT
CDR3aa: CASSLTGAFF
len: 10
v_gene: TRBV6-5
d_gene: -
abundance: many
j_gene: TRBJ1-1

CDR3nt: TGTGCCAGCGGACTAGCGGGCTCCTACGAGCAGTACTTC
CDR3aa: CASGLAGSYEQYF
len: 13
v_gene: TRBV2
d_gene: TRBD2
abundance: many
j_gene: TRBJ2-7

CDR3nt: TGTGCCAGCAGCCGTACAGGGACTCAAGGGGAGCTGTTTTTT
CDR3aa: CASSRTGTQGELFF
len: 14
v_gene: TRBV6-2/TRBV6-3
d_gene: -
abundance: few
j_gene: TRBJ2-2

CDR3nt: TGTACCAGCAGTCCGGGGTCGGGGGGGATGAACACTGAAGCTTTCTTT
CDR3aa: CTSSPGSGGMNTEAFF
len: 16
v_gene: TRBV12-3/TRBV12-4
d_gene: -
abundance: -
j_gene: TRBJ1-1

CDR3nt: TGCAGTGCCGTACAGGGTGAAGCTTTCTTT
CDR3aa: CSAVQGEAFF
len: 10
v_gene: TRBV20-1
d_gene: -
abundance: many
j_gene: TRBJ1-1

CDR3nt: TGTGCCAGCAGCCAAGGTGGATTCCCCTACGAGCAGTACTTC
CDR3aa: CASSQGGFPYEQYF
len: 14
v_gene: TRBV14
d_gene: -
abundance: -
j_gene: TRBJ2-7

CDR3nt: TGTGCCAGCAGCCTTCTGGGCAATAACTACGAGCAGTACTTC
CDR3aa: CASSLLGNNYEQYF
len: 14
v_gene: TRBV5-6
d_gene: -
abundance: -
j_gene: TRBJ2-7

CDR3nt: TGTGCCAGCAGTTTAACCCCCCACACCAACGAGCAGTACTTC
CDR3aa: CASSLTPHTNEQYF
len: 14
v_gene: TRBV12-3/TRBV12-4
d_gene: -
abundance: -
j_gene: TRBJ2-7

CDR3nt: TGTGCCAGCAGTGAAGCCTCTGGACAGGGGCAAAAACTGTTTTTT
CDR3aa: CASSEASGQGQKLFF
len: 15
v_gene: TRBV6-6
d_gene: TRBD1
abundance: few
j_gene: TRBJ1-4